This passage covers 20 T cell receptor beta chains from one sample sequenced in a study of CD8 T cells in Susac syndrome (dated by TCRdb to the late 2010s). The method was the immunoSEQ multiplex PCR assay. RNA was extracted with the RNeasy kit and about 0.45 to 1 ug was reverse transcribed using random hexamers. The public reads were reanalyzed by TCRdb: fastp trimming at Q25, MiXCR alignment, in-frame beta chains only. Rows merge per CDR3 protein into single entries with the most common DNA and genes. This sample gives about 140,000 distinct CDR3 sequences in total; roughly 94% of them show up just once. More than 0.11% of the sample is taken by the ten largest. Sequenced sample: CD4+ T cells from PBMCs. The source of these receptors is a human donor with Susac syndrome.

J is TRBJ2-7 and V is TRBV5-6; 7 nucleotides line up with TRBD1. Looked up from germline, CDR1 is SGHDT and CDR2 is YYEEEE. The CDR3 sequence is 15 residues long. V dropped 2 bases and J dropped 2; count of bases not matched to a gene: 7. The CDR3 DNA reads TGTGCCAGCAGCTTCCGGGACAGAAGTACCTACGAGCAGTACTTC. Amino acid sequence: CASSFRDRSTYEQYF. Full variable domain (missing parts from reference TRBV5-6 and TRBJ2-7): DAGVTQSPTHLIKTRGQQVTLRCSPKSGHDTVSWYQQALGQGPQFIFQYYEEEERQRGNFPDRFSGHQFPNYSSELNVNALLLGDSALYLCASSFRDRSTYEQYFGPGTRLTVT.

V is TRBV20-1 and J is TRBJ2-3, with D possibly TRBD2 on 5 matching bases. CDR1 and CDR2 (germline): DFQATT, SNEGSKA (reference sequence). This CDR3 region has 13 residues. V lost 6 bases and J 1 base, leaving 11 bases between the germline ends. CDR3 loop: CSATSDGTDTQYF. Here the CDR3 DNA reads TGCAGTGCCACTAGTGACGGCACAGATACGCAGTATTTT.

The J gene is TRBJ2-7, the V gene TRBV29-1; 11 bases line up with TRBD2. The germline gives CDR1 SQVTM, CDR2 ANQGSEA. The V and J ends lost 7 bases and 2 bases, in that order; junction bases with no gene match: 7. CDR3 length: 14 amino acids. The CDR3 sequence: CSAGGTSGPYEQYF. CDR3 nucleotide sequence: TGCAGCGCCGGAGGGACTAGCGGACCCTACGAGCAGTACTTC.

This chain links TRBV28 with TRBJ2-7; D might be TRBD2 (5 bases). Germline CDR1 is MDHEN and CDR2 is SYDVKM. Deletions cut 5 bases from V and 4 bases from J, with 9 bases between. The CDR3 is 12 residues long. DNA of the CDR3: TGTGCCAGCAGTGGCGGGCAGTACGAGCAGTACTTC. The encoded protein is CASSGGQYEQYF.

This clonotype has only one observation. The gene calls are TRBV30 and TRBJ1-1, with 8 positions matching TRBD1. There are 15 residues in the CDR3. The ends lost 5 bases at V and 4 bases at J; junction bases unmatched: 12. Germline V CDR1 and CDR2: GTSNPN, SVGIG (reference sequence). The CDR3 here is CAWCRQGALSTEAFF. The CDR3 DNA reads as TGTGCCTGGTGCCGGCAGGGGGCTTTGAGCACTGAAGCTTTCTTT.

This chain connects TRBV20-1 to TRBJ2-7, with TRBD1 as a possible D gene (6 bases). The CDR3 runs to 12 residues. With 3 bases removed from V and 6 bases from J, the gap between germline ends came to 12 bases. Germline V gene data show CDR1 as DFQATT and CDR2 as SNEGSKA (reference sequence). CDR3 nucleotide sequence: TGCAGTGCTAGGCTTCAGGGGCTCGAGCAGTACTTC. It codes for CSARLQGLEQYF.

The chain is built from TRBV12-3 or TRBV12-4 and TRBJ1-2; possibly TRBD1 for D (5 bases). The CDR3 is made up of 15 amino acids. V lost 2 bases to trimming and J lost 2 bases, with 12 bases between them. The chain's CDR3 is CASSLSATVNYGYTF. As DNA, the CDR3 is TGTGCCAGCAGTTTATCCGCGACAGTGAACTATGGCTACACCTTC.

This chain joins TRBV30 and TRBJ1-1; D is perhaps TRBD1 (5 bases). In germline, CDR1 is GTSNPN, CDR2 SVGIG (reference sequence). V was cut by 0 bases and J by 0 bases, with 14 bases left in between. This CDR3 spans 16 amino acids. The CDR3 region has the DNA TGTGCCTGGAGTGTACCTGGGGCAGGAGTGAACACTGAAGCTTTCTTT. Translated: CAWSVPGAGVNTEAFF.

V is TRBV5-1 and J is TRBJ1-1, with unresolved D. There are 13 residues in the CDR3. Germline V CDR1 and CDR2: SGHRS, YFSETQ. Trimming shortened V by 0 bases and J by 3 bases, and 6 bases separated the two germline ends. The CDR3 spells CASSLGSYTEAFF. The CDR3 nucleotides are TGCGCCAGCAGCTTGGGATCATACACTGAAGCTTTCTTT.

The CDR3 bases are TGTGCCAGCAGGGACTCAGGGCAAGAGACCCAGTACTTC. It yields the protein CASRDSGQETQYF. The gene calls are TRBV12-3 or TRBV12-4 and TRBJ2-5; D may match TRBD1 or TRBD2 (5 bases each). With 6 bases removed from V and 2 bases from J, the gap between germline ends came to 10 bases. The CDR3 runs 13 residues.

This chain joins TRBV20-1 and TRBJ2-7, with TRBD1 matching over 7 bases. The CDR3 covers 15 residues. Germline V lookup: CDR1 DFQATT, CDR2 SNEGSKA (reference sequence). The ends lost 6 bases at V and 2 bases at J; junction bases unmatched: 13. The CDR3 protein is CSAKGTATRTYEQYF. The CDR3 DNA reads TGCAGTGCCAAAGGGACAGCTACGAGGACCTACGAGCAGTACTTC.

The chain joins TRBV10-3 to TRBJ1-5; maybe TRBD1 (5 bases). Germline lookup yields CDR1 ENHRY and CDR2 SYGVKD. This CDR3 region has 13 residues. Between the trimmed V and J ends, which lost 4 bases and 6 bases, there was a span of 10 bases. The CDR3 DNA reads as TGTGCCATCAGTGCTGGGGCGGGTCAGCCCCAGCATTTT. Encoded protein: CAISAGAGQPQHF.

The chain's CDR3 is CASSPGTGGKYF. CDR3 nucleotide sequence: TGTGCCAGCAGTCCCGGGACAGGTGGCAAGTACTTC. This chain uses TRBV12-3 or TRBV12-4 with TRBJ2-7; 8 bases are a match to TRBD1. The CDR3 loop spans 12 amino acids. Losses at the gene ends were 5 bases for V and 11 bases for J; bases not matched to a gene: 8.

V is TRBV12-3 or TRBV12-4 and J is TRBJ1-5, with TRBD1 identical over 9 bases. The CDR3 has 16 amino acids. The V segment lost 5 bases and the J segment 2 bases; nucleotides outside the gene matches: 7. The CDR3 DNA follows: TGTGCCAGCAGTCCGAAGACAGGGGGTCGCAATCAGCCCCAGCATTTT. Amino acids: CASSPKTGGRNQPQHF.

The V and J genes are TRBV12-3 or TRBV12-4 and TRBJ2-2; TRBD1 agrees at 11 bases. The CDR3 totals 16 residues. The trim removed 5 bases at V and 5 bases at J, leaving 7 bases unmatched. The CDR3, as DNA: TGTGCCAGCAGTCCCGGGACAGGGGGAAGGACCGGGGAGCTGTTTTTT. The encoded protein is CASSPGTGGRTGELFF.

This chain links TRBV5-1 with TRBJ1-2; the D is unclear. Germline loops: CDR1 SGHRS, CDR2 YFSETQ. There are 14 residues in the CDR3. V was clipped by 4 bases and J by 3 bases, with 13 bases between them. The CDR3: CASSTLTPDYGYTF. In nucleotides, the CDR3 is TGCGCCAGCAGCACACTTACTCCCGACTATGGCTACACCTTC.

This clonotype was found once. V gene TRBV2 combines with J gene TRBJ1-6; TRBD1 matches 9 bases. V lost 6 bases, J lost 8 bases, and 11 bases stayed unmatched. From germline, CDR1 is SNHLY and CDR2 FYNNEI. The CDR3 length is 16 residues. The CDR3 nucleotides read TGTGCCAGCAGGGAGAGCCCGGGACAGGGACATTCACCCCTCCACTTT. Translating it yields CASRESPGQGHSPLHF.

This chain links TRBV7-2 with TRBJ2-5; TRBD1 agrees at 7 bases. The CDR3 totals 15 residues. Losses at the gene ends were 5 bases for V and 4 bases for J; bases not matched to a gene: 10. Germline V gene data show CDR1 as SGHTA and CDR2 as FQGNSA. CDR3 in DNA: TGTGCCAGCAGCAAAAGGGGGCCCCAGCGAGAGACCCAGTACTTC. This gives the protein CASSKRGPQRETQYF.

This clonotype was observed once. V and J are TRBV25-1 and TRBJ1-2; perhaps TRBD1 as D (6 bases). V lost 6 bases and J lost 3, with 14 bases in between. CDR3 length: 14 residues. Per the germline V gene, CDR1 is MGHDK and CDR2 is SYGVNS. As DNA, the CDR3 is TGTGCCAGCAGCTCAGCGGGGGGCGACTATGGCTACACCTTC. Translating it yields CASSSAGGDYGYTF.

This chain joins TRBV6-5 and TRBJ2-1, with TRBD1 identical over 7 bases. The junction had 11 bases not matched to a gene; V was cut back by 0 bases and J by 9 bases. CDR3 length equals 16 residues. Looked up from germline, CDR1 is MNHEY and CDR2 is SVGAGI. In DNA, the CDR3 is TGTGCCAGCAGTTACTCGGCAGGGGGAACAAGTGTTGAGCAGTTCTTC. Amino acids: CASSYSAGGTSVEQFF.